This T cell receptor (beta chain) was sequenced in a study of post-analysis software for immune sequencing data. As for the study in general: Relapsing-remitting, secondary progressive and progressive-relapsing multiple sclerosis were all included among the disease courses.

Germline CDR1 DFQATT, CDR2 SNEGSKA (reference sequence). The CDR3 runs 15 residues. V shed 3 bases and J 6 bases; nucleotides not matched to a gene: 11. The study's findings and limits: About five TRBV segments appeared more often in patients than in controls, and TRBV5-6, TRBV5-1 and TRBV20-1 were among these. The authors found that F measure strongly co-clustered same-batch samples.

Unique molecular identifiers were carried by the TCR beta cDNA libraries. TCRdb analysed the PCR reads with MiXCR anew, one entry per CDR3 protein. The table includes about 190,000 distinct CDR3 sequences, approximately 30% detected once. As concerns this clonotype: Its antigen is unknown.

Sequencing input: blood. The sequence came from a girl between 2 and 17 years old with multiple sclerosis. V usage is TRBV20-1 and J usage is TRBJ1-5; 7 bases match TRBD1. The DNA of the CDR3 is TGCAGTGCTAGCGGAGGACAGGCAGATGGTCAGCCCCAGCATTTT. This sequence encodes CSASGGQADGQPQHF.